This T cell receptor beta chain was profiled in a study of metastatic and nonmetastatic thyroid tumors. Whole-study results and caveats: It was reportedly found that TCR beta diversity was significantly higher in malignant thyroid tumors than in benign nodules, a difference seen in both blood and tumor samples.

About this clone: As yet, its antigen is unknown.

With 1 base removed from V and 0 bases from J, the gap between germline ends came to 5 bases. Germline CDR1 reads SGDLS; CDR2 reads YYNGEE. The CDR3 has 14 residues. Each patient went into thyroid surgery without having received any treatment. TCRdb reanalyzed the PCR reads via MiXCR. In the table there are fewer than 5,500 clones, approximately 40% of which are singletons. The sequence was collected from a female donor with papillary thyroid cancer or a benign thyroid nodule (not recorded which). Some clones in this sample may be carry-over from other donors' samples. Sequencing was done on a sample of adjacent normal tissue. V gene TRBV9 combines with J gene TRBJ1-3; D is unclear. CDR3: CASSVTSSGNTIYF. The CDR3 DNA sequence: TGTGCCAGCAGCGTAACTAGCTCTGGAAACACCATATATTTT.